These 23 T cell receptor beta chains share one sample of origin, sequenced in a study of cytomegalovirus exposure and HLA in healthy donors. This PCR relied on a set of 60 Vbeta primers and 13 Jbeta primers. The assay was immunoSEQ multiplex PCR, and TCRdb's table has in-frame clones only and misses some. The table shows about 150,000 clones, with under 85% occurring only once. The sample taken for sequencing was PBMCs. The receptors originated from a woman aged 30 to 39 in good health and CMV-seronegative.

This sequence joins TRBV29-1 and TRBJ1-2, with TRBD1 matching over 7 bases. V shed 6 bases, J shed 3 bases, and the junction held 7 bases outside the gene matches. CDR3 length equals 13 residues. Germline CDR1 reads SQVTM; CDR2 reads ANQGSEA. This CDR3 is CSVRDSPDYGYTF. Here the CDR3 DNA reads TGCAGCGTCCGGGACAGCCCGGACTATGGCTACACCTTC.

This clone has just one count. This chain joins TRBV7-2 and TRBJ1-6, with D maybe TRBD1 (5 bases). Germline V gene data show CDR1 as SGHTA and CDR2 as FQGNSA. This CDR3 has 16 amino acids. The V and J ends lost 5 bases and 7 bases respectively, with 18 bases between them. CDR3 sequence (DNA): TGTGCCAGCAGCCACACAGTGCTGACAGTCAATTCACCCCTCCACTTT. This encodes CASSHTVLTVNSPLHF.

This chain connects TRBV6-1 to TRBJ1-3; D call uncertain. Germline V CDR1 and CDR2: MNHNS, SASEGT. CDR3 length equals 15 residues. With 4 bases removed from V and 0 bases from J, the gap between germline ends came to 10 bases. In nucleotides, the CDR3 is TGTGCCAGCAGTGGAGAGATCACCTCTGGAAACACCATATATTTT. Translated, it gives CASSGEITSGNTIYF.

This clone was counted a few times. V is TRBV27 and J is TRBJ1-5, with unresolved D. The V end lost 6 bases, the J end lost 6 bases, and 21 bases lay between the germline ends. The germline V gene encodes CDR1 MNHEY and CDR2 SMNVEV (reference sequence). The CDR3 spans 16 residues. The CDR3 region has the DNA TGTGCCAGCAGCTCGGTGGGAGCAGGTGGTAGTCAGCCCCAGCATTTT. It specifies CASSSVGAGGSQPQHF.

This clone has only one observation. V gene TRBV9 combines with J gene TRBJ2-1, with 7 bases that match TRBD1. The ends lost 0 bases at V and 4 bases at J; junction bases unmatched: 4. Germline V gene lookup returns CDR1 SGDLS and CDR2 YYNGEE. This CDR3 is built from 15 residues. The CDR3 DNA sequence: TGTGCCAGCAGCGTAGGGGACAGTCTGTACAATGAGCAGTTCTTC. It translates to CASSVGDSLYNEQFF.

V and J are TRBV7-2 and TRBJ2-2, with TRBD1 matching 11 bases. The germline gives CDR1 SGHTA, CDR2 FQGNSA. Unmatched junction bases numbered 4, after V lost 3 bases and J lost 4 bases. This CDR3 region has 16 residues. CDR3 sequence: CASSFRTGGRTGELFF. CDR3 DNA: TGTGCCAGCAGCTTCAGGACAGGGGGCCGCACCGGGGAGCTGTTTTTT.

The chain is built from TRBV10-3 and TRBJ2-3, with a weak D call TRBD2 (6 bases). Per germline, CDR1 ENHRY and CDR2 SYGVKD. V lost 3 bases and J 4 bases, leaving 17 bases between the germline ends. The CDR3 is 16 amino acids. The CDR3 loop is CAISDAKAGAPDTQYF. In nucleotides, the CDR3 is TGTGCCATCAGTGATGCCAAAGCGGGTGCCCCAGATACGCAGTATTTT.

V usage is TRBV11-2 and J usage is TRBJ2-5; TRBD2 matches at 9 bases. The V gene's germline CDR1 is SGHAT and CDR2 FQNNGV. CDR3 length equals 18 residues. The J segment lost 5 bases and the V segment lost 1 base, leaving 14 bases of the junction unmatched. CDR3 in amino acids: CASSLGSRTSATWETQYF. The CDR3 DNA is TGTGCCAGCAGCTTAGGTTCCCGGACTAGCGCGACTTGGGAGACCCAGTACTTC.

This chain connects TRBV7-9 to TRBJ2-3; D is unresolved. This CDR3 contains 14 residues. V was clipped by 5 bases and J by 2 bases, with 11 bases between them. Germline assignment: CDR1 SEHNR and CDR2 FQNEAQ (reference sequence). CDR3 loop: CASSLTSFTDTQYF. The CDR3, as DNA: TGTGCCAGCAGCCTGACAAGTTTCACAGATACGCAGTATTTT.

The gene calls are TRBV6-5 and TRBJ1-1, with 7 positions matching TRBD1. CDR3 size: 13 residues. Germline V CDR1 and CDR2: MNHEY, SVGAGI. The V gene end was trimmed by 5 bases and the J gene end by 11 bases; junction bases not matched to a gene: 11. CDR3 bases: TGTGCCAGCAGTGTTGGTAGGGGGACAGCGGCTTTCTTT. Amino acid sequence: CASSVGRGTAAFF.

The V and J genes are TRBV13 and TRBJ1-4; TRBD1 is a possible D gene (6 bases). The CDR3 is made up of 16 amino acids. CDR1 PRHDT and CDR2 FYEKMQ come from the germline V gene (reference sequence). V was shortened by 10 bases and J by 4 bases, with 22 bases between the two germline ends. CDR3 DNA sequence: TGTGCCAACTCCGACCAGGGGCGGGTTGATAATGAAAAACTGTTTTTT. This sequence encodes CANSDQGRVDNEKLFF.

CDR3 nucleotide sequence: TGTGCCTGGAGTGTTCCCCCCAAAGCTTTCTTT. This codes for CAWSVPPKAFF. This sequence joins TRBV30 and TRBJ1-1, with D unclear. The germline V gene has CDR1 GTSNPN and CDR2 SVGIG (reference sequence). The V end lost 0 bases, the J end lost 9 bases, and 8 bases lay between the germline ends. The CDR3 has 11 amino acids. The full variable domain, with the rest looked up from reference TRBV30 and TRBJ1-1, is SQTIHQWPATLVQPVGSPLSLECTVEGTSNPNLYWYRQAAGRGLQLLFYSVGIGQISSEVPQNLSASRPQDRQFILSSKKLLLSDSGFYLCAWSVPPKAFFGQGTRLTVV.

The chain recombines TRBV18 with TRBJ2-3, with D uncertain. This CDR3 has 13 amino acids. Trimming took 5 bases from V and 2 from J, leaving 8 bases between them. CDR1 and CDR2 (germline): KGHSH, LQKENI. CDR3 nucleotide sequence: TGTGCCAGCTCAGCTACGTCCACAGATACGCAGTATTTT. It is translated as CASSATSTDTQYF.

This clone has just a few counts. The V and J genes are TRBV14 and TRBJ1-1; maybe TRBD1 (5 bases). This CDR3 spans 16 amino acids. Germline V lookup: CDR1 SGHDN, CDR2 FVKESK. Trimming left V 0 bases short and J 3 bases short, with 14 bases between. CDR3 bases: TGTGCCAGCAGCCAAGATCGGTTTTGGGGGGACACTGAAGCTTTCTTT. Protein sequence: CASSQDRFWGDTEAFF.

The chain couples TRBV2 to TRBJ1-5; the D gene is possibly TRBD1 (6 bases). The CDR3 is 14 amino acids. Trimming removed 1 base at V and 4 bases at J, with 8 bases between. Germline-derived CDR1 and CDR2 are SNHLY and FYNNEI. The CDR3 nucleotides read TGTGCCAGCAGTGAAGGGACAGATAATCAGCCCCAGCATTTT. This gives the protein CASSEGTDNQPQHF. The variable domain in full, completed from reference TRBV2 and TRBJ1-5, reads EPEVTQTPSHQVTQMGQEVILRCVPISNHLYFYWYRQILGQKVEFLVSFYNNEISEKSEIFDDQFSVERPDGSNFTLKIRSTKLEDSAMYFCASSEGTDNQPQHFGDGTRLSIL.

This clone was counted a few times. CDR3 sequence reads: CASSLEAGINQPQHF. CDR3 nucleotides: TGTGCCAGCAGCTTAGAAGCAGGGATTAATCAGCCCCAGCATTTT. The rearrangement links TRBV7-2 to TRBJ1-5, with D possibly matching TRBD1 (5 bases). Germline-derived CDR1 and CDR2 are SGHTA and FQGNSA. The V and J ends lost 1 base and 4 bases respectively, with 11 bases between them. This CDR3 has 15 residues.

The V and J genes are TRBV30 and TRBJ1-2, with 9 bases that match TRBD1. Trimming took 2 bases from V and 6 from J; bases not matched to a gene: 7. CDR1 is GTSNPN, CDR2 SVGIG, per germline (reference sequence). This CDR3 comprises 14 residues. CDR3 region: CAWSRGTGSHGYTF. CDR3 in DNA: TGTGCCTGGAGTCGGGGGACAGGGTCCCATGGCTACACCTTC. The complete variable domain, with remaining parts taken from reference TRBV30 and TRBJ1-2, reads SQTIHQWPATLVQPVGSPLSLECTVEGTSNPNLYWYRQAAGRGLQLLFYSVGIGQISSEVPQNLSASRPQDRQFILSSKKLLLSDSGFYLCAWSRGTGSHGYTFGSGTRLTVV.

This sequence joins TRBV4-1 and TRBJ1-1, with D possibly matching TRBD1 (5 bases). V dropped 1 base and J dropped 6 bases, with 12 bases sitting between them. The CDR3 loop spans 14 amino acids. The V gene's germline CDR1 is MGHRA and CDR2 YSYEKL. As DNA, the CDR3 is TGCGCCAGCAGCCAAGGCCATATAGGGGCTGAAGCTTTCTTT. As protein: CASSQGHIGAEAFF.

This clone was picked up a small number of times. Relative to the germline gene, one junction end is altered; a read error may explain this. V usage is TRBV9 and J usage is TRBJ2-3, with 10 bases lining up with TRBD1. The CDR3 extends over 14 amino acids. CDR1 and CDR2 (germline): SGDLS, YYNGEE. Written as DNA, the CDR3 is TGTGCCAGCAGCGTAGATCCCCGGGACAGGGGCGCTTTTTTT. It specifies CASSVDPRDRGAFF.

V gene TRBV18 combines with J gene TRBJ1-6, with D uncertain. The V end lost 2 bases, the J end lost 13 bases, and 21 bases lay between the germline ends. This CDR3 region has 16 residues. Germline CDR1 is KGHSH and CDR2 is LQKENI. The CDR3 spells CASSPVLDRRAAPLHF. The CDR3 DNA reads TGTGCCAGCTCACCAGTACTAGACCGTCGCGCGGCTCCCCTCCACTTT.

CDR3 sequence (DNA): TGTGCCAGCAACCCAGGGGGCGAGGCCACTGAAGCTTTCTTT. Residues: CASNPGGEATEAFF. The chain couples TRBV7-9 to TRBJ1-1; 8 nucleotides agree with TRBD1. Trimming cost V 7 bases and J 4 bases; bases outside gene matches: 8. The CDR3 loop spans 14 amino acids. Germline V lookup: CDR1 SEHNR, CDR2 FQNEAQ (reference sequence).

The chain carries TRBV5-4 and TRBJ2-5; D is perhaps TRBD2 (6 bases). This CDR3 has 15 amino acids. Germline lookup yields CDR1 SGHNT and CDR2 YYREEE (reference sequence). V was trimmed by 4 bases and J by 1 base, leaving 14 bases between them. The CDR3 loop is CASSPRGSGQETQYF. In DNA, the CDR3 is TGTGCCAGCAGCCCCCGGGGGTCAGGCCAAGAGACCCAGTACTTC.

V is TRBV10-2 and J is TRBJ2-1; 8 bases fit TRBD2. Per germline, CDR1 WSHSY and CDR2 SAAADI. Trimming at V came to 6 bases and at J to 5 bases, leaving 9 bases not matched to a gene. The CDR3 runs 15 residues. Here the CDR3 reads CASRASGGGNNEQFF. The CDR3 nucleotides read TGCGCCAGCAGGGCCAGCGGGGGTGGCAACAATGAGCAGTTCTTC.